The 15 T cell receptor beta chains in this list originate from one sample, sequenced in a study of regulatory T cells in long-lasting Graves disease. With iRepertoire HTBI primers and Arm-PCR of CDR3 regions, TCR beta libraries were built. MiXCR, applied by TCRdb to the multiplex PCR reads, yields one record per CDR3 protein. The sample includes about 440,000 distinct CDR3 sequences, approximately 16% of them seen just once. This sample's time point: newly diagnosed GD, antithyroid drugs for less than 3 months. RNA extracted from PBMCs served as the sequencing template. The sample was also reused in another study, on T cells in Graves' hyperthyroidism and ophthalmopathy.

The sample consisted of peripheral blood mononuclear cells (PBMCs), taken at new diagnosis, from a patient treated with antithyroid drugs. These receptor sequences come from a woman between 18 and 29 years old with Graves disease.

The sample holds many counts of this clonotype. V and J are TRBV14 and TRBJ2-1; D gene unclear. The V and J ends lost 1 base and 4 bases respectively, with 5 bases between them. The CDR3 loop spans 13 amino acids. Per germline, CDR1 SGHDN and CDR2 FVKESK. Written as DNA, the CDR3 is TGTGCCAGCAGCCAAGGGCCATACAATGAGCAGTTCTTC. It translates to CASSQGPYNEQFF. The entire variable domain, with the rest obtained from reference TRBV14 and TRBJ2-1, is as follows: EAGVTQFPSHSVIEKGQTVTLRCDPISGHDNLYWYRRVMGKEIKFLLHFVKESKQDESGMPNNRFLAERTGGTYSTLKVQPAELEDSGVYFCASSQGPYNEQFFGPGTRLTVL.

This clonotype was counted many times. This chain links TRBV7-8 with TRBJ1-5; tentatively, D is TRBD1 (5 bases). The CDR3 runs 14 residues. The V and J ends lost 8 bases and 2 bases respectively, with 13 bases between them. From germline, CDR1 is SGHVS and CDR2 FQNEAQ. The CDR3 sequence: CASGFGGGNQPQHF. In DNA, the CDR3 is TGTGCCAGCGGATTCGGGGGGGGCAATCAGCCCCAGCATTTT.

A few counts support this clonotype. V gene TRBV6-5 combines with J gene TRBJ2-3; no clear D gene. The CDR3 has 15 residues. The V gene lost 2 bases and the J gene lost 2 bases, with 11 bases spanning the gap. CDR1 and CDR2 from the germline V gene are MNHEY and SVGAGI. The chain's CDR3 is CASSYAGANTDTQYF. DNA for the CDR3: TGTGCCAGCAGTTACGCAGGAGCTAACACAGATACGCAGTATTTT.

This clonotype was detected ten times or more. The CDR3 loop is CSASIHTDQQETQYF. The CDR3 DNA reads as TGCAGTGCTAGTATCCATACGGACCAACAAGAGACCCAGTACTTC. The chain employs TRBV20-1 and TRBJ2-5; D is ambiguous. V lost 3 bases, J lost 2 bases, and 16 bases lay in between. Germline-derived CDR1 and CDR2 are DFQATT and SNEGSKA (reference sequence). This CDR3 is built from 15 residues.

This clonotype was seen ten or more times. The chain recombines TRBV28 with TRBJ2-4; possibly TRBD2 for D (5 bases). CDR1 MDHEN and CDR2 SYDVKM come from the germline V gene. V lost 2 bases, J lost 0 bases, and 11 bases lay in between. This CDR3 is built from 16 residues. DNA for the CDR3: TGTGCCAGCAGTTTAATCCCGGGGTTAGCCAAAAACATTCAGTACTTC. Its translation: CASSLIPGLAKNIQYF.

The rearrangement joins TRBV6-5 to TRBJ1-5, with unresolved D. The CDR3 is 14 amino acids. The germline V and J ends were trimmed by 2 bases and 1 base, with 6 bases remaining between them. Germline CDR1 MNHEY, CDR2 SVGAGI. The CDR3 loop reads CASSYGRSNQPQHF. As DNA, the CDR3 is TGTGCCAGCAGTTACGGCAGGAGCAATCAGCCCCAGCATTTT.

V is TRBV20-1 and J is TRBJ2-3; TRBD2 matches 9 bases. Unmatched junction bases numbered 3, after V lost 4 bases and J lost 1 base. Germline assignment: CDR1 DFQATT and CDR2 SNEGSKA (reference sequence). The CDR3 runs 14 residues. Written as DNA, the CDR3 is TGCAGTGCTAATAGCGGGAGAGGCACAGATACGCAGTATTTT. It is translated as CSANSGRGTDTQYF.

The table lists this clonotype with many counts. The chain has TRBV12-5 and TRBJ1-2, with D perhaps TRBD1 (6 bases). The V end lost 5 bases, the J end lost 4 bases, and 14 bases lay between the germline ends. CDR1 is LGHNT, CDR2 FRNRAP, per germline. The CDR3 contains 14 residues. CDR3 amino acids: CASGEGGALYGYTF. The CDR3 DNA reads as TGTGCTAGTGGTGAAGGGGGGGCCCTCTATGGCTACACCTTC.

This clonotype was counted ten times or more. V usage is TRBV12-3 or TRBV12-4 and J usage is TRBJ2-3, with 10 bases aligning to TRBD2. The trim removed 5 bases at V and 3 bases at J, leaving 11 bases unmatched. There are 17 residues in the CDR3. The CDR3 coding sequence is TGTGCCAGCAGTCTAGATAGCGGGAGGAGAGGTACAGATACGCAGTATTTT. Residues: CASSLDSGRRGTDTQYF.

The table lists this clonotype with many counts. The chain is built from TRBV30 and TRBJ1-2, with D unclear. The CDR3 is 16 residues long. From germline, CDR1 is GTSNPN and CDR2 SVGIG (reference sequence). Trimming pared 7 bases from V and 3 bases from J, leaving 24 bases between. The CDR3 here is CALTARVSLRDYGYTF. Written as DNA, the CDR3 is TGTGCCTTAACGGCGAGGGTTAGTCTTCGGGACTATGGCTACACCTTC.

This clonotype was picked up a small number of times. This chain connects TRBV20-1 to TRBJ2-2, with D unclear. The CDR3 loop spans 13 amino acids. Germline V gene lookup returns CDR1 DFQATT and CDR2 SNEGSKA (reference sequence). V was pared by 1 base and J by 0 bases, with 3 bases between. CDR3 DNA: TGCAGTGCTAGAGGTCCGAACACCGGGGAGCTGTTTTTT. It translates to CSARGPNTGELFF.

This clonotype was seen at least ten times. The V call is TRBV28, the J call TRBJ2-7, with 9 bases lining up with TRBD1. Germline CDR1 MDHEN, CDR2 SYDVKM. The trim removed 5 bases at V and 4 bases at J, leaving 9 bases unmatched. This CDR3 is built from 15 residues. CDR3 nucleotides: TGTGCCAGCAGTCCTACGACAGGGGGAAAATACGAGCAGTACTTC. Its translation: CASSPTTGGKYEQYF.

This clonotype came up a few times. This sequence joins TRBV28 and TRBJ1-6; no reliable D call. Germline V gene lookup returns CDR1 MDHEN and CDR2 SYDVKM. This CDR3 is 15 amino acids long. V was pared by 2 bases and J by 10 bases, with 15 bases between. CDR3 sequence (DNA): TGTGCCAGCAGTTTAGGTATTCTCTGGTTGTCACCCCTCCACTTT. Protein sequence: CASSLGILWLSPLHF.

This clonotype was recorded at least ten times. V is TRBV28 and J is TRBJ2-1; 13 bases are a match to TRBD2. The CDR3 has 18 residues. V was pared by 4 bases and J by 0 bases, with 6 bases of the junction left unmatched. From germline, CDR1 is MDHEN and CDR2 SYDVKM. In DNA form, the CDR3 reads TGTGCCAGCAGTTCCCCGGGACTAGCGGGACCCTCCTACAATGAGCAGTTCTTC. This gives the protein CASSSPGLAGPSYNEQFF. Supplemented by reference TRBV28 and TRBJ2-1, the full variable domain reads DVKVTQSSRYLVKRTGEKVFLECVQDMDHENMFWYRQDPGLGLRLIYFSYDVKMKEKGDIPEGYSVSREKKERFSLILESASTNQTSMYLCASSSPGLAGPSYNEQFFGPGTRLTVL.

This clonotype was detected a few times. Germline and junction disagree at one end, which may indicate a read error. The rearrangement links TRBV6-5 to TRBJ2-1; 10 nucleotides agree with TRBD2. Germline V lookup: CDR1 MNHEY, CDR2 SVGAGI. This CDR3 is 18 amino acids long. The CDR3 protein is CASSYSVPSGSSYNGQFF. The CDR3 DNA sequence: TGTGCCAGCAGTTACTCGGTTCCTAGCGGGAGCTCCTACAATGGGCAGTTCTTC.